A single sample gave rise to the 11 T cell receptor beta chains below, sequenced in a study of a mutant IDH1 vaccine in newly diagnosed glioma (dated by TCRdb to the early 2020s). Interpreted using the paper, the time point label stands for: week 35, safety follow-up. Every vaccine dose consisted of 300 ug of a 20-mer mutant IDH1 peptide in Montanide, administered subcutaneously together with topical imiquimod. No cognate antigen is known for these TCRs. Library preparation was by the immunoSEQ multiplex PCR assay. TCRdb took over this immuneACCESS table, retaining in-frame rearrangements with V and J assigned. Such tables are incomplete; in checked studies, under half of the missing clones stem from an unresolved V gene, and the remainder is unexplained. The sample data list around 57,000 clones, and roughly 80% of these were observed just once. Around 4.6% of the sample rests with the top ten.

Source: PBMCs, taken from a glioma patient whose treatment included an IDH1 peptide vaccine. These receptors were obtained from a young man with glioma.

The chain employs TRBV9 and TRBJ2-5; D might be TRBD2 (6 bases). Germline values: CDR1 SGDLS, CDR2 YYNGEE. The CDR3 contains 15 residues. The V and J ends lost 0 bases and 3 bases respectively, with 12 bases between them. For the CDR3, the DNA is TGTGCCAGCAGCGTAGCTACACGGAGGGAAGAGACCCAGTACTTC. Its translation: CASSVATRREETQYF.

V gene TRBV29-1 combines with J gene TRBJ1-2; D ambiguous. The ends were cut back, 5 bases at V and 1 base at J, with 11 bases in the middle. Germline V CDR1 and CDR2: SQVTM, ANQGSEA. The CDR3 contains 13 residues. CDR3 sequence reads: CSVTRSHNYGYTF. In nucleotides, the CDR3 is TGCAGCGTTACCCGATCGCATAACTATGGCTACACCTTC.

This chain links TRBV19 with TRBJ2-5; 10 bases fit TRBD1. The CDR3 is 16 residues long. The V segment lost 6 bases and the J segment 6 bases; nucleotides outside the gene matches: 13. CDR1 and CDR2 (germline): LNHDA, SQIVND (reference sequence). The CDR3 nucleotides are TGTGCCAGTAGCTCCAGACAGGGGGCTGGCCGGCAGACCCAGTACTTC. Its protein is CASSSRQGAGRQTQYF.

The CDR3 DNA reads TGTGCCAGCAGCTCCTTAGCGGGGGGCGACAATGAGCAGTTCTTC. As protein: CASSSLAGGDNEQFF. The chain is built from TRBV9 and TRBJ2-1, with TRBD2 matching over 10 bases. V shed 4 bases, J shed 5 bases, and the junction held 6 bases outside the gene matches. This CDR3 has 15 amino acids. Germline values: CDR1 SGDLS, CDR2 YYNGEE.

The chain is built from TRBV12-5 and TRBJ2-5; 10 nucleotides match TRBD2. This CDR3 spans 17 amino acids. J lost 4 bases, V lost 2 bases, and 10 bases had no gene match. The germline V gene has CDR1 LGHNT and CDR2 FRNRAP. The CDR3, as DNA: TGTGCTAGTGGTTTGACGCCTAGCGGGGGCCGGATAGAGACCCAGTACTTC. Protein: CASGLTPSGGRIETQYF.

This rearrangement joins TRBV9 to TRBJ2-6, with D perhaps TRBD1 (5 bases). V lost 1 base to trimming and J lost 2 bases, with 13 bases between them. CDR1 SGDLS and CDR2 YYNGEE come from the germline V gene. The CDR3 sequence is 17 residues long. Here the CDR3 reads CASSVRGTVAGANVLTF. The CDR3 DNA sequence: TGTGCCAGCAGCGTAAGGGGAACTGTAGCTGGGGCCAACGTCCTGACTTTC.

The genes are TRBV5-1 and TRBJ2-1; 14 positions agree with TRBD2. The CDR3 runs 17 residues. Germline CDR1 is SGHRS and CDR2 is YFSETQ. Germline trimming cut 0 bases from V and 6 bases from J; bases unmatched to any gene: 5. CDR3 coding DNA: TGCGCCAGCAGCTTGGGACTAGCGGGGGGGCAAGGCAATGAGCAGTTCTTC. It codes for CASSLGLAGGQGNEQFF.

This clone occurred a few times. The CDR3 coding sequence is TGTGCCTGCGACAGTCAATCTAATGAAAAACTGTTTTTT. Its protein product is CACDSQSNEKLFF. This rearrangement joins TRBV30 to TRBJ1-4, with D perhaps matching TRBD1 (5 bases). CDR1 and CDR2 (germline): GTSNPN, SVGIG (reference sequence). V lost 6 bases and J 3 bases, leaving 11 bases between the germline ends. The length of the CDR3 is 13 residues.

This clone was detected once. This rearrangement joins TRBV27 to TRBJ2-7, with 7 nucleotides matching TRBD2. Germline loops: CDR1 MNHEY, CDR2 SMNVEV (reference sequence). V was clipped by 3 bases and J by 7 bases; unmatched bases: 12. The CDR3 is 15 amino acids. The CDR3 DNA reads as TGTGCCAGCAGTTTCTCTTATATGAGCGGGGAAGAGCAGTACTTC. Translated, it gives CASSFSYMSGEEQYF.

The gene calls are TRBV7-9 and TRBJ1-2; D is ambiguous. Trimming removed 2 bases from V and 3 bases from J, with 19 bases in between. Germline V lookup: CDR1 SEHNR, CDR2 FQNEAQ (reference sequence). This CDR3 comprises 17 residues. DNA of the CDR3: TGTGCCAGCAGCTTAAGGGTTTGGAACCCTTTTGACTATGGCTACACCTTC. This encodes CASSLRVWNPFDYGYTF.

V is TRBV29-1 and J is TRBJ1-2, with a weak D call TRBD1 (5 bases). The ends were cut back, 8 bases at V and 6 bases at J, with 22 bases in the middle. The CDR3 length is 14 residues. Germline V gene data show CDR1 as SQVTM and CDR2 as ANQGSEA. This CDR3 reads CSLRGGGAFDGYTF. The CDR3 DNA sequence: TGCAGCCTACGTGGTGGAGGGGCTTTCGATGGCTACACCTTC.